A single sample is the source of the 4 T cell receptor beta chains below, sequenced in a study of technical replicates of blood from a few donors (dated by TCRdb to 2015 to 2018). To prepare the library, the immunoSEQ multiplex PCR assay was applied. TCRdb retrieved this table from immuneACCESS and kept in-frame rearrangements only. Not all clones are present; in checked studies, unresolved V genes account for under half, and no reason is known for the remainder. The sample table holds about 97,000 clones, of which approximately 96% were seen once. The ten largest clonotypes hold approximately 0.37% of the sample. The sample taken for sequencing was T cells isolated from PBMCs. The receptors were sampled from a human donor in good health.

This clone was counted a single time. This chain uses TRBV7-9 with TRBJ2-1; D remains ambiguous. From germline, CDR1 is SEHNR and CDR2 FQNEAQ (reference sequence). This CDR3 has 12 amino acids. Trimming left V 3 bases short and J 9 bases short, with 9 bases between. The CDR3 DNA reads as TGTGCCAGCAGCTTCTACCTACCTGAGCAGTTCTTC. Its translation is CASSFYLPEQFF.

The CDR3 nucleotides are TGCGCCAGCAGCCCCATAGATAGTAGCAATCAGCCCCAGCATTTT. Its protein product is CASSPIDSSNQPQHF. This rearrangement joins TRBV5-1 to TRBJ1-5; D call uncertain. V lost 4 bases, J lost 0 bases, and 11 bases lay in between. CDR3 length: 15 residues. Germline-derived CDR1 and CDR2 are SGHRS and YFSETQ.

CDR3 sequence reads: CASSLRVFEKLFF. The CDR3 DNA reads TGTGCCAGCAGCTTACGTGTTTTTGAAAAACTGTTTTTT. The chain combines TRBV7-2 with TRBJ1-4; D uncertain. The germline V and J ends were trimmed by 2 bases and 7 bases, with 8 bases remaining between them. Germline CDR1 is SGHTA and CDR2 is FQGNSA. The CDR3 runs 13 residues.

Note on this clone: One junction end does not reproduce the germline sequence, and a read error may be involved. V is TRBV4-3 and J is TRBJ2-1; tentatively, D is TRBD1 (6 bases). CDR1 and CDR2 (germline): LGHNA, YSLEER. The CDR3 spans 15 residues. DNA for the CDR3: TGCACCAGCAGCCAAGATGGGGGCGGTAACAATGAGCAGTTCTTC. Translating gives CTSSQDGGGNNEQFF.